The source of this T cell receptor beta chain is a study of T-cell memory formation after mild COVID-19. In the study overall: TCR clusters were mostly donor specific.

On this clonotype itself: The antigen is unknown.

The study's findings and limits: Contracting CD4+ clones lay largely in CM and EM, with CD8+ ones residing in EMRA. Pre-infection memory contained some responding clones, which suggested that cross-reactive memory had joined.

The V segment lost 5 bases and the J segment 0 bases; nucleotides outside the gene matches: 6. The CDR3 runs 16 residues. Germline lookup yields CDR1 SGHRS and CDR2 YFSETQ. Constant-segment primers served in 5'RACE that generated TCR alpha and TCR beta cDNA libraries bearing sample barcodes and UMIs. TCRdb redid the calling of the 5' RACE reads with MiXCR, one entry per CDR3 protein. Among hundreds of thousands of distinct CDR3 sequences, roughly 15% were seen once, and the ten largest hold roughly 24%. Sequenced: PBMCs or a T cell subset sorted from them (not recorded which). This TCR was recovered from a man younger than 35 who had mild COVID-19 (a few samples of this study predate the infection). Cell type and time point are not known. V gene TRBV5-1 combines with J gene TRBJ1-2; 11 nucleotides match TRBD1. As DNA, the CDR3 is TGCGCCAGCAGAAGGGGACAGGGGGTCCCTAACTATGGCTACACCTTC. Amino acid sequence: CASRRGQGVPNYGYTF. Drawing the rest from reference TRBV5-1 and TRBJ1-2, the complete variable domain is KAGVTQTPRYLIKTRGQQVTLSCSPISGHRSVSWYQQTPGQGLQFLFEYFSETQRNKGNFPGRFSGRQFSNSRSEMNVSTLELGDSALYLCASRRGQGVPNYGYTFGSGTRLTVV.